This T cell receptor beta chain was sequenced during a study of cytomegalovirus exposure and HLA in healthy donors. Turning to this clone: One end of the junction does not line up with germline, which may come from a read error.

The CDR3 loop spans 15 amino acids. Looked up from germline, CDR1 is SGHAT and CDR2 is FQNNGV. Measured with immunoSEQ multiplex PCR; TCRdb has only the in-frame clones, and not every one. Counted here are about 200,000 clones, around 87% occurring once; the ten biggest clones make up roughly 2%. The chain has TRBV11-2 and TRBJ2-1, with 10 bases that match TRBD2. The source material was PBMCs. This clonotype was obtained from a young woman in good health and CMV-seropositive. In DNA, the CDR3 is TGTGCCAGCAGCCTAGAGGTGACTAGCGGGTCTGAGCAGTTCTTC. It encodes CASSLEVTSGSEQFF.